Here is one T cell receptor (beta chain) with its context. This record belongs to a study of shared clonotypes between healthy human individuals. Measured with immunoSEQ multiplex PCR; TCRdb has only the in-frame clones, and not every one. This repertoire shows some 1 million clones, about 75% found once; its top ten account for roughly 1.5%. Germline CDR1 reads SGHTA; CDR2 reads FQGNSA. The ends were cut back, 2 bases at V and 8 bases at J, with 16 bases in the middle. This CDR3 has 15 amino acids. The V call is TRBV7-2, the J call TRBJ2-1, with a weak D call TRBD1 (7 bases). This receptor was obtained from a young man in good health. The sequenced sample was memory CD4+ T cells sorted from blood. Documented subset: CD45RA-negative fraction. CDR3 coding DNA: TGTGCCAGCAGCTTAAGCCAGGGGGGTAGGGATGAGCAGTTCTTC. Translated: CASSLSQGGRDEQFF.